Shown below are 8 T cell receptor beta chains from a single sample sequenced in a study of blood T cell repertoires in COVID-19. This table comes from immunoSEQ multiplex PCR, and its TCRdb copy is limited to in-frame clones, with some not included. The sample lists 300,000 to 400,000 clones, 80% to 90% seen once, with 4% to 5% in the top ten. The sample consisted of PBMCs or T cells enriched from blood (not recorded which). Receptors were obtained from a woman between 35 and 50 years old with acute COVID-19.

Turning to this clone: At the DNA level, this CDR3 is encoded by other sequences in the same sample as well. The chain carries TRBV5-1 and TRBJ1-1; possibly TRBD1 for D (5 bases). With 3 bases removed from V and 5 bases from J, the gap between germline ends came to 14 bases. CDR1 is SGHRS and CDR2 is YFSETQ in the germline V gene. CDR3 length: 14 residues. The CDR3 is CASSSEGGVTEAFF. The CDR3 nucleotides read TGCGCCAGCAGCTCGGAGGGAGGGGTTACTGAAGCTTTCTTT. The full variable domain, its missing parts supplied by reference TRBV5-1 and TRBJ1-1, is KAGVTQTPRYLIKTRGQQVTLSCSPISGHRSVSWYQQTPGQGLQFLFEYFSETQRNKGNFPGRFSGRQFSNSRSEMNVSTLELGDSALYLCASSSEGGVTEAFFGQGTRLTVV.

V is TRBV5-8 and J is TRBJ2-1; 9 bases line up with TRBD2. Per the germline V gene, CDR1 is SGHTS and CDR2 is YDEGEE. This CDR3 has 15 residues. V gave up 2 bases and J gave up 8 bases; unmatched junction bases: 8. The CDR3 region has the DNA TGTGCCAGCAGCTTAATAGCGGGAGCCGTCGATGAGCAGTTCTTC. Amino acids: CASSLIAGAVDEQFF. The full variable domain, rest sourced from reference TRBV5-8 and TRBJ2-1, is EAGVTQSPTHLIKTRGQQATLRCSPISGHTSVYWYQQALGLGLQFLLWYDEGEERNRGNFPPRFSGRQFPNYSSELNVNALELEDSALYLCASSLIAGAVDEQFFGPGTRLTVL.

V is TRBV7-9 and J is TRBJ2-2, with D maybe TRBD1 (6 bases). This CDR3 spans 18 amino acids. V gave up 1 base and J gave up 2 bases, with 17 bases separating them. CDR1 and CDR2 from the germline V gene are SEHNR and FQNEAQ (reference sequence). The CDR3 nucleotides read TGTGCCAGCAGCTTAGGAGCCGGCCAGGGGCTAAACACCGGGGAGCTGTTTTTT. Translation gives CASSLGAGQGLNTGELFF.

This clone appeared a single time. The sample carries other DNA sequences with the same CDR3. The chain combines TRBV18 with TRBJ2-2; TRBD1 matches 7 bases. J lost 0 bases, V lost 0 bases, and 1 base had no gene match. Germline V gene sequence: CDR1 KGHSH, CDR2 LQKENI. The CDR3 is 16 amino acids. The CDR3 loop is CASSPPTGPNTGELFF. The CDR3 DNA sequence: TGTGCCAGCTCACCACCGACAGGGCCGAACACCGGGGAGCTGTTTTTT.

In DNA, the CDR3 is TGTGCCAGCAGCGTTAAACAGGGTAGCAATGAAAAACTGTTTTTT. Amino acid sequence: CASSVKQGSNEKLFF. V is TRBV5-4 and J is TRBJ1-4; possible D gene TRBD1, 6 bases. Trimming cost V 4 bases and J 5 bases, with 15 bases left between them. The CDR3 is made up of 15 amino acids. Germline CDR1 SGHNT, CDR2 YYREEE (reference sequence).

This clone has only a few counts. The chain combines TRBV14 with TRBJ2-7; D may be TRBD2 (6 bases). The CDR3 is 12 residues long. Trimming stripped 5 bases from V and 9 bases from J, with 14 bases between. The germline gives CDR1 SGHDN, CDR2 FVKESK. CDR3 loop: CASSAAGLTQYF. The CDR3 nucleotides read TGTGCCAGCAGCGCTGCGGGACTGACGCAGTACTTC.

The gene calls are TRBV9 and TRBJ2-5; 7 nucleotides align to TRBD2. Germline CDR1 is SGDLS and CDR2 is YYNGEE. The CDR3 has 16 amino acids. V lost 2 bases and J lost 5; bases outside the gene matches: 12. The DNA for the CDR3 is TGTGCCAGCAGCGTTGCTGCGAGCGGGGTGTTTGAGACCCAGTACTTC. Its translation is CASSVAASGVFETQYF.

This clone is a singleton in its sample. J is TRBJ1-6 and V is TRBV19, with D hard to call. The CDR3 totals 15 residues. V was shortened by 3 bases and J by 5 bases, with 11 bases between the two germline ends. Germline V gene data show CDR1 as LNHDA and CDR2 as SQIVND (reference sequence). For the CDR3, the DNA is TGTGCCAGTAGTATTATCGCGTCTCATAATTCACCCCTCCACTTT. Amino acid sequence: CASSIIASHNSPLHF.